The present entry profiles one T cell receptor beta chain with its context. No antigen is known for it. At one of its ends the junction is not consistent with the germline gene, which may arise from a read error. The sample belongs to a study of OX40 agonist ivuxolimab in advanced cancers. Study as a whole: Prior anti-PD-1, anti-PD-L1 or anti-CTLA-4 therapy did not bar entry, and more than 35% had some.

In germline, CDR1 is SGHNT, CDR2 YYREEE (reference sequence). CDR3 size: 15 residues. Broader study findings: The authors also found low normalized T-cell clonal expansion in some nonresponders.

The assay was immunoSEQ multiplex PCR, and TCRdb's table has in-frame clones only and misses some. The repertoire consists of tens of thousands of clones, with about 80% occurring once and the leading ten covering less than 3.5%. The TCR originated in an adult with an advanced solid tumor such as melanoma, head and neck, liver or kidney cancer. The rearrangement uses TRBV5-4 and TRBJ1-2, with 8 bases fitting TRBD1. The specimen comprised CD4+ or CD8+ T cells sorted from blood, sampled in a trial of the OX40 agonist ivuxolimab. The CDR3 protein is CASSLGQGQNAGHTF. CDR3 sequence (DNA): TGTGCCAGCAGCTTAGGACAGGGTCAGAACGCTGGCCACACCTTC.